This TCR beta chain was identified during a study of identifying expanded T cells in peripheral blood. Regarding the study as a whole: Variance in clone template counts between roughly 2-week samples significantly increased with total template count across all healthy donors. Over about two and four weeks, about 15 and 19 clones changed, versus approximately 1.1 between replicates.

Libraries were prepared by immunoSEQ multiplex PCR; TCRdb keeps only in-frame clonotypes and omits some of them. The sample holds 97,000 or so clones, around 89% seen once. A note on this clone: Its antigen is unidentified.

V gave up 7 bases and J gave up 0 bases; unmatched junction bases: 10. CDR1 SQVTM and CDR2 ANQGSEA come from the germline V gene. This CDR3 has 15 residues. The sequence was collected from a person between 18 and 75 years old in good health. The specimen was blood. This chain links TRBV29-1 with TRBJ2-3; 7 nucleotides match TRBD1. For the CDR3, the DNA is TGCAGCGCTGGCCAACAGGGGCAAAGCACAGATACGCAGTATTTT. It translates to CSAGQQGQSTDTQYF.